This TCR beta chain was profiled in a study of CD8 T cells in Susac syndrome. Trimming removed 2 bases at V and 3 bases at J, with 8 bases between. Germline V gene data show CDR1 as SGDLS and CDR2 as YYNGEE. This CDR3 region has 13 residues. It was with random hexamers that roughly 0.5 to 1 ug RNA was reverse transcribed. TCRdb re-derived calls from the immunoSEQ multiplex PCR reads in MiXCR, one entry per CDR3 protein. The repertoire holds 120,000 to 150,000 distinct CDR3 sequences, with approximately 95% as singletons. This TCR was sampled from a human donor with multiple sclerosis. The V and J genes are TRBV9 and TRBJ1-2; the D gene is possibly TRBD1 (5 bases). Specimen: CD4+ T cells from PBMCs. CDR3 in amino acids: CASSVGGDYGYTF. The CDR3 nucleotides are TGTGCCAGCAGCGTTGGGGGGGACTATGGCTACACCTTC.